The 21 T cell receptor beta chains presented below share a single source sample, sequenced in a study of T cell responses to AZD1222 COVID-19 vaccine. The table came from immunoSEQ multiplex PCR; TCRdb's copy has only in-frame clones and leaves some out. Of some 280,000 clones in the sample, approximately 94% are singletons; the top ten hold roughly 0.51%. The sample was peripheral blood, taken 28 days after the second AZD1222 dose. These receptor sequences come from an adult who received the AZD1222 COVID-19 vaccine.

This rearrangement joins TRBV19 to TRBJ1-5; 7 bases map to TRBD1. Per the germline V gene, CDR1 is LNHDA and CDR2 is SQIVND (reference sequence). This CDR3 has 14 residues. V lost 3 bases and J lost 5; bases outside the gene matches: 4. CDR3 sequence reads: CASSITGVYQPQHF. CDR3 nucleotides: TGTGCCAGTAGTATTACAGGGGTCTATCAGCCCCAGCATTTT.

This clone has ten or more counts. The chain links TRBV18 to TRBJ2-7; weak D call: TRBD2 (6 bases). The CDR3 has 14 amino acids. V was shortened by 3 bases and J by 12 bases, with 21 bases between the two germline ends. Germline CDR1 and CDR2: KGHSH and LQKENI. The DNA for the CDR3 is TGTGCCAGCTCACCCCGGGACGGGAGAGTAAGGAGGTACTTC. Translated: CASSPRDGRVRRYF. Variable domain in full (rest from reference TRBV18 and TRBJ2-7): NAGVMQNPRHLVRRRGQEARLRCSPMKGHSHVYWYRQLPEEGLKFMVYLQKENIIDESGMPKERFSAEFPKEGPSILRIQQVVRGDSAAYFCASSPRDGRVRRYFGPGTRLTVT.

The genes are TRBV12-3 or TRBV12-4 and TRBJ2-2; maybe TRBD1 (6 bases). The CDR3 is 13 residues long. Trimming shortened V by 3 bases and J by 4 bases, and 6 bases separated the two germline ends. This CDR3 is CASSFRGTGELFF. For the CDR3, the DNA is TGTGCCAGCAGTTTCAGGGGCACCGGGGAGCTGTTTTTT.

This chain connects TRBV5-1 to TRBJ2-2, with 7 nucleotides matching TRBD1. The V gene's germline CDR1 is SGHRS and CDR2 YFSETQ. V dropped 1 base and J dropped 2; count of bases not matched to a gene: 5. There are 16 residues in the CDR3. Here the CDR3 reads CASSLTGQANTGELFF. The CDR3 DNA reads TGCGCCAGCAGCTTGACAGGACAGGCTAACACCGGGGAGCTGTTTTTT.

J is TRBJ2-1 and V is TRBV28; TRBD2 matches at 12 bases. The germline V gene has CDR1 MDHEN and CDR2 SYDVKM. Losses at the gene ends were 2 bases for V and 4 bases for J; bases not matched to a gene: 3. The CDR3 extends over 16 amino acids. The CDR3 sequence: CASSLLAGGTYNEQFF. CDR3 sequence (DNA): TGTGCCAGCAGTTTACTAGCGGGAGGGACTTACAATGAGCAGTTCTTC.

The chain combines TRBV5-1 with TRBJ2-7; 10 bases map to TRBD2. Germline V lookup: CDR1 SGHRS, CDR2 YFSETQ. Trimming removed 5 bases from V and 5 bases from J; junction bases left unmatched: 10. The CDR3 sequence is 15 residues long. The CDR3 coding sequence is TGCGCCAGCAGAGGGGGAGCGGGAGGGCCCGACGAGCAGTACTTC. The encoded protein is CASRGGAGGPDEQYF.

The J gene is TRBJ2-2, the V gene TRBV4-1, with D possibly being TRBD1 (5 bases). The V gene lost 5 bases and the J gene lost 1 base, with 14 bases spanning the gap. The germline V gene has CDR1 MGHRA and CDR2 YSYEKL. The CDR3 is 16 amino acids. In nucleotides, the CDR3 is TGCGCCAGCAGCTCCAACCGACAGAAGAACACCGGGGAGCTGTTTTTT. The encoded protein is CASSSNRQKNTGELFF.

CDR3 DNA: TGTGCCAGCAGCTTAGTAGGGGGTGGTTATGGCTACACCTTC. Amino acid sequence: CASSLVGGGYGYTF. The V and J genes are TRBV11-2 and TRBJ1-2, with TRBD1 as a possible D gene (6 bases). Germline V gene lookup returns CDR1 SGHAT and CDR2 FQNNGV. With 1 base removed from V and 5 bases from J, the gap between germline ends came to 11 bases. The CDR3 extends over 14 amino acids.

The genes are TRBV5-1 and TRBJ2-2, with no clear D. This CDR3 has 15 residues. CDR1 SGHRS and CDR2 YFSETQ come from the germline V gene. Trimming pared 0 bases from V and 4 bases from J, leaving 10 bases between. This CDR3 is CASSLERPGTGELFF. The CDR3, as DNA: TGCGCCAGCAGCTTGGAACGTCCGGGCACCGGGGAGCTGTTTTTT.

This sequence joins TRBV27 and TRBJ2-5; TRBD2 is a possible D gene (6 bases). With 2 bases removed from V and 5 bases from J, the gap between germline ends came to 24 bases. This CDR3 spans 18 amino acids. Germline loops: CDR1 MNHEY, CDR2 SMNVEV (reference sequence). CDR3 in DNA: TGTGCCAGCAGTTTACGGAGGGCCCTGGATGGCCCCGGTGAGACCCAGTACTTC. The encoded protein is CASSLRRALDGPGETQYF.

This rearrangement joins TRBV2 to TRBJ1-6; D gene unclear. CDR3 length: 15 amino acids. V lost 4 bases and J lost 5, with 12 bases in between. Germline values: CDR1 SNHLY, CDR2 FYNNEI. CDR3 nucleotide sequence: TGTGCCAGCAGTGGTAGAACATATAATAATTCACCCCTCCACTTT. This gives the protein CASSGRTYNNSPLHF.

This sequence joins TRBV2 and TRBJ2-4; D remains ambiguous. Germline CDR1 reads SNHLY; CDR2 reads FYNNEI. V lost 1 base, J lost 7 bases, and 5 bases lay in between. CDR3 size: 12 residues. The CDR3 reads CASSEVGNIQYF. The CDR3 bases are TGTGCCAGCAGTGAAGTTGGGAACATTCAGTACTTC.

The chain is built from TRBV5-6 and TRBJ2-7, with a tentative D call TRBD2 (5 bases). The germline V gene has CDR1 SGHDT and CDR2 YYEEEE. The CDR3 contains 12 residues. Trimming left V 3 bases short and J 7 bases short, with 11 bases between. The CDR3 DNA is TGTGCCAGCAGCTGGAACCGAGGGGAGCAGTACTTC. It encodes CASSWNRGEQYF. Full variable domain (remainder filled in from reference TRBV5-6 and TRBJ2-7): DAGVTQSPTHLIKTRGQQVTLRCSPKSGHDTVSWYQQALGQGPQFIFQYYEEEERQRGNFPDRFSGHQFPNYSSELNVNALLLGDSALYLCASSWNRGEQYFGPGTRLTVT.

The chain is built from TRBV7-8 and TRBJ2-7; D possibly corresponds to TRBD1 (5 bases). Trimming stripped 5 bases from V and 0 bases from J, with 14 bases between. CDR1 is SGHVS and CDR2 is FQNEAQ in the germline V gene. The CDR3 is made up of 15 amino acids. CDR3 sequence (DNA): TGTGCCAGCAGCCCACACTTAGACAGCTCCTACGAGCAGTACTTC. Translated: CASSPHLDSSYEQYF.

The rearrangement joins TRBV29-1 to TRBJ2-1, with D perhaps TRBD2 (5 bases). Per the germline V gene, CDR1 is SQVTM and CDR2 is ANQGSEA. The CDR3 spans 14 residues. Trimming shortened V by 5 bases and J by 6 bases, and 17 bases separated the two germline ends. CDR3 region: CSVPRLGGLNEQFF. The CDR3 nucleotides are TGCAGCGTTCCTCGACTCGGCGGACTCAATGAGCAGTTCTTC.

The chain couples TRBV5-1 to TRBJ2-3, with 10 bases lining up with TRBD2. There are 15 residues in the CDR3. In germline, CDR1 is SGHRS, CDR2 YFSETQ. V shed 4 bases and J 5 bases; nucleotides not matched to a gene: 7. CDR3 bases: TGCGCCAGCAGCCTAGGGACTAGCGATGGAGATACGCAGTATTTT. The encoded protein is CASSLGTSDGDTQYF.

V gene TRBV7-2 combines with J gene TRBJ1-1, with D perhaps matching TRBD1 (5 bases). V gave up 5 bases and J gave up 11 bases, with 21 bases separating them. Germline V CDR1 and CDR2: SGHTA, FQGNSA. There are 14 residues in the CDR3. CDR3 bases: TGTGCCAGCAGCGCCAACGCGGGACTCAGAGACGCTTTCTTT. The encoded protein is CASSANAGLRDAFF.

The rearrangement joins TRBV7-3 to TRBJ2-5; perhaps TRBD2 as D (5 bases). The CDR3 has 13 residues. V was pared by 5 bases and J by 1 base, with 8 bases between. In germline, CDR1 is SGHTA, CDR2 FQGTGA. As DNA, the CDR3 is TGTGCCAGCAGCCTTAGCGCCCAAGAGACCCAGTACTTC. The encoded protein is CASSLSAQETQYF.

V is TRBV24-1 and J is TRBJ1-6, with 8 bases lining up with TRBD1. J gave up 3 bases and V 3 bases, and 0 bases lay outside the gene matches. The V gene's germline CDR1 is KGHDR and CDR2 SFDVKD. The CDR3 totals 15 residues. The CDR3 DNA reads TGTGCCACCAGTGATGGACAGGGCTATAATTCACCCCTCCACTTT. Translated: CATSDGQGYNSPLHF.

The chain employs TRBV12-3 or TRBV12-4 and TRBJ1-1, with 7 bases identical to TRBD1. This CDR3 is built from 13 residues. V lost 4 bases and J lost 4; bases outside the gene matches: 3. The CDR3 DNA reads as TGTGCCAGCAGTTGGGGACAGACCACTGAAGCTTTCTTT. Protein product: CASSWGQTTEAFF.

The rearrangement joins TRBV11-3 to TRBJ2-5; 10 bases fit TRBD1. Germline V gene data show CDR1 as SGHNT and CDR2 as YENEEA. The V gene end was trimmed by 5 bases and the J gene end by 1 base; junction bases not matched to a gene: 4. The CDR3 length is 15 residues. The chain's CDR3 is CASSLGTGAQETQYF. CDR3 in DNA: TGTGCCAGCAGCCTCGGGACAGGGGCCCAAGAGACCCAGTACTTC.